Reported below is one TCR beta chain. The data originate from a study of technical replicates of blood from four donors. Assay used: immunoSEQ multiplex PCR; TCRdb lists only in-frame clones, some missing. This sample has over 85,000 clones; approximately 94% occur once, and the top ten carry around 0.25%. This receptor was identified in a human donor in good health. The source material was T cells isolated from PBMCs.

The CDR3, as DNA: TGTGCCAGTAGTATAGCAGGTCTGGCCGGAAACACCATATATTTT. This gives the protein CASSIAGLAGNTIYF. V and J are TRBV19 and TRBJ1-3; unclear D gene. V lost 1 base to trimming and J lost 4 bases, with 11 bases between them. This CDR3 has 15 amino acids. Germline V gene sequence: CDR1 LNHDA, CDR2 SQIVND (reference sequence).